These 16 T cell receptor beta chains originate from one sample sequenced in a study of regulatory T cells in long-lasting Graves disease (dated by TCRdb to the early 2020s). The library was produced with multiplex PCR. Sequencing was performed on an Illumina HiSeq 4000. iRepertoire HTBI primers and Arm-PCR amplification of CDR3 regions were used to construct TCR beta libraries. The raw public data were reprocessed by TCRdb itself: fastp quality trimming at Q25, MiXCR clonotype calling, in-frame beta chains only. Rows merge per CDR3 protein into single entries with the most common DNA and genes. This sample holds 200,000 to 250,000 distinct CDR3 sequences; around 20% were observed only once. Jointly, the top ten make up around 20% of the sample. In the paper's terms, the time point label means: newly diagnosed GD, antithyroid drugs for less than 3 months. For both TCR sequencing and RNA sequencing, RNA was extracted from PBMCs using TRIzol.

This specimen was peripheral blood mononuclear cells (PBMCs), taken at new diagnosis, from a patient treated with antithyroid drugs. The receptors here all came from a female donor with Graves disease.

This chain joins TRBV10-3 and TRBJ2-7, with D tentatively TRBD2 (6 bases). CDR1 is ENHRY and CDR2 is SYGVKD in the germline V gene. Between the trimmed V and J ends, which lost 6 bases and 6 bases, there was a span of 18 bases. This CDR3 comprises 14 residues. The CDR3 sequence: CAIRWGDLNVEQYF. The CDR3 DNA reads TGTGCCATCAGGTGGGGGGATTTAAATGTCGAGCAGTACTTC.

This clonotype was seen ten or more times. The J gene is TRBJ1-6, the V gene TRBV12-3 or TRBV12-4, with 7 bases aligning to TRBD1. The CDR3 totals 14 residues. With 4 bases clipped from V and 6 bases from J, the junction kept 3 bases outside the gene matches. The CDR3, as DNA: TGTGCCAGCAGTTCCCGACAGGGTAATTCACCCCTCCACTTT. Translating gives CASSSRQGNSPLHF.

This clonotype was picked up many times. CDR3 in DNA: TGTGCCAGCAGCCCCTCAAGGGGCGAGACCCAGTACTTC. Translated: CASSPSRGETQYF. This rearrangement joins TRBV7-2 to TRBJ2-5; D possibly corresponds to TRBD1 (5 bases). From germline, CDR1 is SGHTA and CDR2 FQGNSA. This CDR3 spans 13 amino acids. The V gene lost 5 bases and the J gene lost 5 bases, with 12 bases spanning the gap.

Note on this clonotype: This sequence may be a read error, since a much larger clone differs from it by one base. The CDR3 DNA reads as TGTGCCAGCAGTTGCGAGGCAGGTAACTCCTACGAGCAGTACTTC. As protein: CASSCEAGNSYEQYF. The genes are TRBV6-5 and TRBJ2-7; D is unresolved. Germline CDR1 is MNHEY and CDR2 is SVGAGI. V was clipped by 4 bases and J by 0 bases, with 13 bases between them. CDR3 length: 15 amino acids.

This clonotype was seen repeatedly, ten times or more. The chain combines TRBV28 with TRBJ1-1; D is unclear. CDR3 length equals 13 residues. Germline V gene lookup returns CDR1 MDHEN and CDR2 SYDVKM. The germline V and J ends were trimmed by 10 bases and 5 bases, with 17 bases remaining between them. Written as DNA, the CDR3 is TGTGCCACCAACCACCCGCCTTGGACTGAAGCTTTCTTT. As protein: CATNHPPWTEAFF.

This clonotype was picked up many times. The chain employs TRBV20-1 and TRBJ1-1; no reliable D call. Trimming removed 0 bases at V and 4 bases at J, with 6 bases between. The length of the CDR3 is 12 residues. CDR1 and CDR2 (germline): DFQATT, SNEGSKA (reference sequence). The CDR3 DNA sequence: TGCAGTGCTAGAGATCCCCCCACTGAAGCTTTCTTT. It specifies CSARDPPTEAFF.

In its sample, this clonotype was seen a few times. A much larger clone lies one base from this, so it may be a read error. The rearrangement links TRBV9 to TRBJ2-2; D gene ambiguous. V lost 3 bases and J lost 4, with 7 bases in between. This CDR3 contains 13 residues. CDR1 and CDR2 from the germline V gene are SGDLS and YYNGEE. CDR3 nucleotide sequence: TGTGCCAGCAGCGCCCGGGTCACCGGGGAGCTGTTTTTT. The encoded protein is CASSARVTGELFF.

This clonotype was detected many times. In DNA form, the CDR3 reads TGTGCCAGCCTAAAGGGCGGTCCCTACAATGAGCAGTTCTTC. Protein: CASLKGGPYNEQFF. V is TRBV27 and J is TRBJ2-1, with no clear D. Trimming removed 8 bases from V and 2 bases from J, with 13 bases in between. CDR3 size: 14 residues. The germline V gene encodes CDR1 MNHEY and CDR2 SMNVEV (reference sequence).

The chain couples TRBV20-1 to TRBJ2-2; 7 bases align to TRBD2. V gave up 1 base and J gave up 1 base; unmatched junction bases: 3. Germline CDR1 reads DFQATT; CDR2 reads SNEGSKA (reference sequence). The CDR3 consists of 15 residues. The chain's CDR3 is CSARAASGNTGELFF. CDR3 nucleotides: TGCAGTGCTAGAGCGGCTAGCGGGAACACCGGGGAGCTGTTTTTT.

In its sample, this clonotype was seen many times. This chain connects TRBV19 to TRBJ2-1; TRBD1 agrees at 7 bases. J lost 3 bases, V lost 10 bases, and 12 bases had no gene match. Germline V gene data show CDR1 as LNHDA and CDR2 as SQIVND (reference sequence). The CDR3 contains 15 residues. CDR3 protein: CATKSGTADYNEQFF. The CDR3 DNA reads as TGTGCCACCAAATCCGGGACAGCAGACTACAATGAGCAGTTCTTC.

This clonotype was detected ten times or more. This rearrangement joins TRBV7-2 to TRBJ2-5; possibly TRBD2 for D (5 bases). In germline, CDR1 is SGHTA, CDR2 FQGNSA. V was pared by 1 base and J by 0 bases, with 6 bases between. CDR3 length: 14 amino acids. The CDR3 nucleotides read TGTGCCAGCAGCTTAGTGCGGGACCAAGAGACCCAGTACTTC. Translated, it gives CASSLVRDQETQYF.

This clonotype showed up just a few times. This is likely an artifact of a read error, given a far larger clone one base away. The chain couples TRBV7-3 to TRBJ2-5; TRBD2 might be the D (5 bases). V gave up 10 bases and J gave up 1 base, with 13 bases separating them. CDR3 length: 13 residues. Germline V CDR1 and CDR2: SGHTA, FQGTGA. CDR3 sequence: CATQTNGQETQYF. In DNA, the CDR3 is TGTGCCACCCAGACTAACGGCCAAGAGACCCAGTACTTC.

This clonotype was recorded at least ten times. This rearrangement joins TRBV2 to TRBJ2-7; D unclear. Germline V gene data show CDR1 as SNHLY and CDR2 as FYNNEI. The V end was cut by 4 bases, the J end by 3 bases, with 4 bases between. The CDR3 spans 11 residues. The CDR3 nucleotides read TGTGCCAGCAGTGGCCACTACGAGCAGTACTTC. Protein: CASSGHYEQYF.

This clonotype was detected ten times or more. This chain uses TRBV27 with TRBJ2-3; TRBD2 is a possible D gene (7 bases). CDR1 and CDR2 (germline): MNHEY, SMNVEV (reference sequence). The CDR3 is made up of 17 amino acids. V was clipped by 1 base and J by 6 bases, with 20 bases between them. CDR3 amino acids: CASSLYARQRGGDTQYF. The CDR3 region has the DNA TGTGCCAGCAGTTTATATGCGCGACAAAGGGGGGGGGATACGCAGTATTTT.

This clonotype came up once. This probably arose from a read error, given a far larger clone one base away. CDR3 coding DNA: TGTGCCAGCGGCTTACAGGCCTCCCGGGACAATGAAGCTTTCTTT. This sequence encodes CASGLQASRDNEAFF. V and J are TRBV7-8 and TRBJ1-1; tentatively, D is TRBD1 (6 bases). In germline, CDR1 is SGHVS, CDR2 FQNEAQ. The CDR3 has 15 residues.

The V gene is TRBV30, the J gene TRBJ2-3; D not resolved. Trimming cost V 5 bases and J 3 bases, with 12 bases left between them. Germline lookup yields CDR1 GTSNPN and CDR2 SVGIG (reference sequence). This CDR3 region has 13 residues. The CDR3 DNA reads as TGTGCCTGGGCACCTGGTCGAACAGATACGCAGTATTTT. Its protein product is CAWAPGRTDTQYF.